This passage covers 15 T cell receptor beta chains from one sample sequenced in a study of a mutant IDH1 vaccine in newly diagnosed glioma. Time point specified: week 23, last vaccination. Every vaccine dose comprised 300 ug of mutant IDH1 20-mer peptide plus topical imiquimod. Antigens for these TCRs are unknown. Some clones are missing from TCRdb's copy, which holds only in-frame ones; the method was immunoSEQ multiplex PCR. The table includes about 41,000 clones, about 79% detected once. The material sequenced was PBMCs, taken from a glioma patient whose treatment included an IDH1 peptide vaccine. The receptors were gathered from a woman in her thirties or forties with glioma. Some clones in this sample may be carry-over from other donors' samples.

The chain couples TRBV5-6 to TRBJ1-2; TRBD1 matches at 8 bases. The CDR3 runs 14 residues. Germline lookup yields CDR1 SGHDT and CDR2 YYEEEE. V was clipped by 4 bases and J by 4 bases; unmatched bases: 6. CDR3 in DNA: TGTGCCAGCAGCCCGACAGGGGATCTCTATGGCTACACCTTC. Translating gives CASSPTGDLYGYTF.

The chain has TRBV2 and TRBJ2-7; D is perhaps TRBD2 (5 bases). V gave up 6 bases and J gave up 9 bases, with 12 bases separating them. This CDR3 has 11 amino acids. Germline V gene lookup returns CDR1 SNHLY and CDR2 FYNNEI. Here the CDR3 reads CASRADGLQYF. The DNA of the CDR3 is TGTGCCAGCAGAGCGGACGGCTTGCAGTACTTC.

V and J are TRBV21-1 and TRBJ2-6; the table's D call of TRBD1 was not tested on the DNA. TRBV21-1 is a pseudogene segment. The CDR3 contains 15 residues. CDR3 loop: CASSSTGSGANVLTF. CDR3 coding DNA: TGTGCCAGCAGCAGCACAGGGTCCGGGGCCAACGTCCTGACTTTC.

The rearrangement joins TRBV19 to TRBJ2-7; D remains unclear. This CDR3 has 14 amino acids. V gave up 2 bases and J gave up 2 bases, with 10 bases separating them. Per the germline V gene, CDR1 is LNHDA and CDR2 is SQIVND (reference sequence). The CDR3 coding sequence is TGTGCCAGTAGTATATCGGGCACTACCTACGAGCAGTACTTC. Translation: CASSISGTTYEQYF.

V gene TRBV28 combines with J gene TRBJ2-3; D gene ambiguous. Germline V gene lookup returns CDR1 MDHEN and CDR2 SYDVKM. The length of the CDR3 is 15 residues. V shed 7 bases and J shed 3 bases, with 17 bases lying between them. Here the CDR3 DNA reads TGTGCCAGCACCCCTGTTCTCAGAAGTACAGATACGCAGTATTTT. It translates to CASTPVLRSTDTQYF.

The chain links TRBV5-1 to TRBJ2-7; D is tentatively TRBD1 or TRBD2 (6 bases each). The CDR3 totals 13 residues. Germline CDR1 is SGHRS and CDR2 is YFSETQ. Trimming removed 3 bases at V and 2 bases at J, with 9 bases between. DNA of the CDR3: TGCGCCAGCAGCTGGGGGGACACCTACGAGCAGTACTTC. Translating it yields CASSWGDTYEQYF.

The chain couples TRBV6-6 to TRBJ1-5, with D uncertain. Trimming removed 0 bases at V and 7 bases at J, with 4 bases between. The germline CDR1 and CDR2 sequences are MNHNY and SVGAGI (reference sequence). The CDR3 spans 12 residues. The DNA for the CDR3 is TGTGCCAGCAGTTACTCGCTGCAGCCCCAGCATTTT. It is translated as CASSYSLQPQHF.

The rearrangement joins TRBV9 to TRBJ1-1, with D possibly being TRBD1 (6 bases). Between the trimmed V and J ends, which lost 4 bases and 6 bases, there was a span of 16 bases. Germline V gene sequence: CDR1 SGDLS, CDR2 YYNGEE. The CDR3 spans 14 residues. The CDR3 sequence: CASSPRLGAPEAFF. The CDR3 region has the DNA TGTGCCAGCAGCCCCCGGCTGGGGGCCCCTGAAGCTTTCTTT.

This chain connects TRBV2 to TRBJ2-7; D assignment may be TRBD1 or TRBD2 (6 bases each). V was cut by 3 bases and J by 6 bases, with 12 bases left in between. Looked up from germline, CDR1 is SNHLY and CDR2 is FYNNEI. The CDR3 totals 13 residues. In nucleotides, the CDR3 is TGTGCCAGCAGTGAGGTCAGGGGAGGCGAGCAGTACTTC. As protein: CASSEVRGGEQYF.

This clone occurred a few times. J is TRBJ2-1 and V is TRBV6-5; 8 bases fit TRBD2. The V gene's germline CDR1 is MNHEY and CDR2 SVGAGI. This CDR3 has 12 amino acids. Trimming at V came to 5 bases and at J to 10 bases, leaving 4 bases not matched to a gene. The CDR3 spells CASSHREGEQFF. In DNA form, the CDR3 reads TGTGCCAGCAGTCATCGGGAGGGCGAGCAGTTCTTC.

The chain has TRBV7-8 and TRBJ1-1; D remains ambiguous. The CDR3 is 14 residues long. V lost 6 bases to trimming and J lost 6 bases, with 17 bases between them. From germline, CDR1 is SGHVS and CDR2 FQNEAQ. CDR3 region: CASRVTGRVAEAFF. The DNA for the CDR3 is TGTGCCAGCAGGGTTACCGGGAGGGTCGCTGAAGCTTTCTTT.

The rearrangement links TRBV2 to TRBJ2-5, with 7 bases aligning to TRBD2. This CDR3 has 14 amino acids. The germline gives CDR1 SNHLY, CDR2 FYNNEI. V shed 11 bases, J shed 4 bases, and the junction held 13 bases outside the gene matches. The CDR3 protein is CASGIERGSETQYF. As DNA, the CDR3 is TGTGCCTCCGGGATAGAGCGGGGATCAGAGACCCAGTACTTC. The complete variable domain, with remaining parts taken from reference TRBV2 and TRBJ2-5, reads EPEVTQTPSHQVTQMGQEVILRCVPISNHLYFYWYRQILGQKVEFLVSFYNNEISEKSEIFDDQFSVERPDGSNFTLKIRSTKLEDSAMYFCASGIERGSETQYFGPGTRLLVL.

V usage is TRBV7-2 and J usage is TRBJ2-6; perhaps TRBD2 as D (5 bases). Germline V gives CDR1 SGHTA, CDR2 FQGNSA. CDR3 length equals 16 residues. The germline V and J ends were trimmed by 7 bases and 2 bases, with 15 bases remaining between them. This CDR3 is CASTFPLGAGANVLTF. In nucleotides, the CDR3 is TGTGCCAGCACATTCCCCCTCGGGGCTGGGGCCAACGTCCTGACTTTC.

The DNA for the CDR3 is TGTGCCAGCAGCAAGCTAGCGGGGACTACCTACGAGCAGTACTTC. This codes for CASSKLAGTTYEQYF. The rearrangement uses TRBV7-8 and TRBJ2-7, with 9 bases identical to TRBD2. Germline lookup yields CDR1 SGHVS and CDR2 FQNEAQ. V trimming: 5 bases; J trimming: 2 bases; junction bases outside the gene matches: 7. The CDR3 contains 15 residues.

The chain carries TRBV29-1 and TRBJ2-7; 7 bases map to TRBD1. With 7 bases clipped from V and 7 bases from J, the junction kept 7 bases outside the gene matches. The CDR3 is 11 residues long. Germline V gene data show CDR1 as SQVTM and CDR2 as ANQGSEA. The CDR3 DNA reads as TGCAGCGGATGGACAGGCGGAGAGCAGTACGTC. Protein sequence: CSGWTGGEQYV.